This T cell receptor beta chain is from a study of blood T cell repertoires in COVID-19. About the study: Collection of acute and convalescent COVID-19 samples took place in the United States, Italy and Spain. Sources were T cells, B-cell-depleted T cells, or PBMCs; the material itself was cDNA or gDNA.

Study processing details: Scientists estimated how many nucleated cells there were by amplifying reference gene primers. Profiling relied on immunoSEQ multiplex PCR, and the TCRdb table lists in-frame clones only, not all of them. V and J calls and clone size come straight from that table; D and trimming were deduced from the DNA. Of about 220,000 clones in the sample, roughly 90% were seen once. V lost 0 bases to trimming and J lost 13 bases, with 16 bases between them. The CDR3 has 13 residues. Germline assignment: CDR1 GTSNPN and CDR2 SVGIG (reference sequence). Participants reported their clinical history, and cohort assignment relied on those reports.

This TCR came from a woman aged 40-49 years with acute COVID-19. The chain recombines TRBV30 with TRBJ2-1; D possibly corresponds to TRBD1 (5 bases). Sequencing used PBMCs or T cells enriched from blood (not recorded which). The CDR3 loop is CAWSVPGQGNQFF. The CDR3 nucleotides are TGTGCCTGGAGTGTACCGGGCCAGGGAAACCAGTTCTTC.